This T cell receptor beta chain was sequenced in a study of beta chain features in type 1 diabetes. General study findings and limits: All four CD4+ subsets from Type 1 diabetes patients carried moderately but significantly shorter TCRB CDR3s. The study found fewer insertions and more deletions at VDJ junctions in type 1 diabetes patients. Cells with high TCR expression could be over-represented by cDNA sequencing.

As regards this clone: What it binds is unknown.

Reverse transcribing all isolated RNA meant expressed TCRB transcripts were sequenced. Each sample of naive, central memory or regulatory T cells had, on average, about 3.6 million reads. Profiled with immunoSEQ multiplex PCR; TCRdb holds only in-frame clones, not every one. The repertoire consists of around 70,000 clones, with nearly 50% occurring once and the leading ten covering 0.65% to 0.75%. The TCR was taken from a man aged 30 to 39 with type 1 diabetes. The specimen sequenced was central memory CD4+ T cells from blood.

The CDR3 loop reads CASSLVAGELFF. CDR3 sequence (DNA): TGTGCCAGCAGCTTGGTCGCCGGGGAGCTGTTTTTT. The rearrangement uses TRBV5-4 and TRBJ2-2; D gene ambiguous. Trimming left V 0 bases short and J 6 bases short, with 3 bases between. CDR3 size: 12 residues. The germline gives CDR1 SGHNT, CDR2 YYREEE (reference sequence).